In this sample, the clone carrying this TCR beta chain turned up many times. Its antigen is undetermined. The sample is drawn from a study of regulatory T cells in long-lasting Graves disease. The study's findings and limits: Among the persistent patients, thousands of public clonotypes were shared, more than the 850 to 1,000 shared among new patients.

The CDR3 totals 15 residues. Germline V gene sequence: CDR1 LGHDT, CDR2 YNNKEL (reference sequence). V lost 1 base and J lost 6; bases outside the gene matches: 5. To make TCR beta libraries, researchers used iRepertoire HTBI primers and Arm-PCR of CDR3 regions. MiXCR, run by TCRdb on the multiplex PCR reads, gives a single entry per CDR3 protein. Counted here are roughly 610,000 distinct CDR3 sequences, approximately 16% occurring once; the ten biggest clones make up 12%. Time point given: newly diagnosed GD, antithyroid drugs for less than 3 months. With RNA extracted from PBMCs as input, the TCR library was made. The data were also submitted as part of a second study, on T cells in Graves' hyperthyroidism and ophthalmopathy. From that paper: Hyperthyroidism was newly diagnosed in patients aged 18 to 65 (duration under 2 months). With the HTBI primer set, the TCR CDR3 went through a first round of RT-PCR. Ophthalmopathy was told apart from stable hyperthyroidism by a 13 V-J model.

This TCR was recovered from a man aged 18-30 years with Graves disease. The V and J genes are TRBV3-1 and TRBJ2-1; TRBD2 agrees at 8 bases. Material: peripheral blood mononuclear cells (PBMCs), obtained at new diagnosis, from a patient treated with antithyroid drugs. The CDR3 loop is CASSQGLATANEQFF. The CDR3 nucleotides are TGTGCCAGCAGCCAAGGACTAGCGACCGCCAATGAGCAGTTCTTC.